Described below is a single TCR beta chain sequence and its context. Its antigen is undetermined. CDR3 length equals 14 residues. Germline V gene data show CDR1 as MRHNA and CDR2 as SNTAGT. The V end lost 5 bases, the J end lost 2 bases, and 11 bases lay between the germline ends. This entry belongs to a study of blood T cells in healthy people across ages. General study findings and limits: Both naive CD4+ cell counts and diversity were greater in long-lived donors than in aged donors.

Each sample yielded at least 6 micrograms of PBMC total RNA. PCR was performed a second time for about 7 to 12 cycles using a sample-barcoded 5' primer and a J-beta primer mix. Each of the cDNA molecules was tagged by a template-switch adaptor with 12 random nucleotides. Every individual sample yielded 3 million or more paired-end reads (each containing CDR3). TCRdb itself ran the 5' RACE reads through MiXCR, one entry per CDR3 protein. The repertoire consists of 2 million or so distinct CDR3 sequences, with around half occurring once and the leading ten covering less than 2.5%. Sequencing was done on a sample of blood. The chain carries TRBV6-4 and TRBJ2-3, with TRBD1 as a possible D gene (6 bases). The TCR originated in a woman in her 40s in good health. The CDR3 coding sequence is TGTGCCAGCAGTCCAGACAGGCCCACAGATACGCAGTATTTT. Amino acids: CASSPDRPTDTQYF.